This T cell receptor beta chain comes out of a study of T cell responses to AZD1222 COVID-19 vaccine. Study in general: It was second doses at about 4 or about 12 weeks that were pooled.

Overall study results and limits: There were mostly white British donors and more females than males, and clonal diversity was possibly underestimated.

Germline V CDR1 and CDR2: SGHRS, YFSETQ. With V trimmed by 2 bases and J by 4 bases, 11 bases remained unmatched. There are 16 residues in the CDR3. Repertoires were generated with immunoSEQ multiplex PCR, while TCRdb's copy carries only in-frame clones and drops some. The sample consists of 65,000 to 85,000 clones, about 88% of them appearing once. As for this clone: The target antigen is unknown.

The receptor was derived from an adult in good health. The rearrangement links TRBV5-1 to TRBJ1-1; 7 bases fit TRBD1. The sample consisted of peripheral blood, taken on day 0 of AZD1222 vaccination. CDR3: CASSFSTGIQSTEAFF. DNA of the CDR3: TGCGCCAGCAGCTTCTCGACAGGGATTCAGAGCACTGAAGCTTTCTTT. The full variable domain, with the rest looked up from reference TRBV5-1 and TRBJ1-1, is KAGVTQTPRYLIKTRGQQVTLSCSPISGHRSVSWYQQTPGQGLQFLFEYFSETQRNKGNFPGRFSGRQFSNSRSEMNVSTLELGDSALYLCASSFSTGIQSTEAFFGQGTRLTVV.